This record concerns one TCR beta chain sequence. This clonotype was seen a single time. Its antigen is still unknown. It has no much larger one-base neighbor in the sample; base qualities were not kept. The germline V gene gives CDR1 as KGHSH and CDR2 as LQKENI. The V end loses 6 bases and the J end loses 1 base, and a stretch of 15 bases separates them. There are 15 amino acids in the CDR3, from cysteine to phenylalanine inclusive. Just CDR3 DNA is preserved here, 45 bases in frame from base 1. This sample was taken from a study of blood T cells in healthy people across ages (dated by TCRdb to the mid-2010s). About the study as a whole: Template switching captured roughly one uniquely barcoded TCR beta cDNA molecule per two T cells in model experiments. Age-related changes in TCR beta repertoire diversity were measured in the study by deep sequencing normalized with unique cDNA molecular identifiers. To avoid experimental bias, donors of different ages were spread randomly across the sequencing lanes. Four age groups were formed from the donors: young (average approximately 16 years), middle-aged (approximately 39), aged (under 70) and long-lived (82). For two donors (one aged 18 to 30 and one aged 80 or older), the study analyzed two additional independent replicas of 1 million unique cDNA reads from the same blood draw.

Broad study findings and their caveats: There was a strong correlation between observed TCR beta diversity and the percentage of naive T cells measured by flow cytometry. Total diversity estimates from one million sequenced T cells were considered lower bounds and underestimates. Observed TCR beta diversity per million T cells fell roughly linearly with age, and a significant reduction was already apparent by age around 40. The long-lived group showed more naive CD4+ T cells, fewer expanded clones and increased TCR diversity than the aged group, suggesting age selection. Conclusive comparison of naive and antigen-experienced compartments was prevented by the profiling of bulk unsorted PBMCs. The CMV infection status of donors was not known, potentially confounding age-related changes in expanded clonotypes.

The protocol used for the library was 5' RACE. Instrument on record: Illumina HiSeq 2500. The second PCR ran for about 7 to 11 cycles and used a J-beta primer mix along with a sample-barcoded 5' primer. A template-switch 5' adaptor carrying 12 random nucleotides introduced a unique molecular identifier onto each TCR beta cDNA molecule. Each sample yielded at least 2.5 million CDR3-containing paired-end reads. First-strand cDNA synthesis was performed from all RNA using the Mint cDNA synthesis kit, with priming by a TRBC-specific oligonucleotide. All cDNA was treated with uracil-DNA glycosylase and then went through a first 18-cycle PCR with the universal primers M1SS and BC2_uni_R. The published analysis was carried out like this. For normalization, 1 million high-quality reads were randomly selected from each sample, with every read carrying a distinct molecular identifier. Instead of being binned into consensus sequences, reads that shared molecular identifiers were thrown out. CDR3 identification, clonotype clustering and error correction used MiTCR with a Q25 quality threshold and the strictest error-elimination algorithm. A nonparametric unseen species model using Euler transformation provided a lower-bound estimate of total TCR beta diversity. Using fastp at Q25 and MiXCR, TCRdb reprocessed the public reads and kept productive beta chains. CDR3 protein duplicates are merged, each entry listing the most common genes and DNA. In this record, the V and J calls reflect TCRdb's handling and not the investigators' own analysis. In this sample the table shows approximately 800,000 distinct CDR3 sequences, less than 80% of which occur a single time. 25% to 35% of the sample lies in the top ten.

The donors were a few dozen Caucasian individuals from Russia, aged roughly 6 to 95 years, who were systemically healthy. Ten milliliters of peripheral blood were drawn from each donor into EDTA-treated Vacutainer tubes. Ficoll-Paque density-gradient centrifugation was used to isolate PBMCs, with at least 7 million per sample. Total RNA, at least 5.5 micrograms per sample, was extracted from PBMCs with Trizol reagent. For every donor, flow cytometry on a PBMC aliquot measured the percentage of naive CD45RAhigh/CD27high T cells. The receptor's source is a young man in good health. The V gene is TRBV18 and the J gene is TRBJ1-1, with the identity of the D gene unclear. The sample comprised blood. The nucleotide sequence reads as follows: TGTGCCAGCTCCCCATCCGGACGGCAGAACACTGAAGCTTTCTTT. This is translated as CASSPSGRQNTEAFF.